This T cell receptor (beta chain) came from a study of beta chain features in type 1 diabetes. The CDR3 covers 17 residues. V was cut by 0 bases and J by 2 bases, with 15 bases left in between. Germline CDR1 is SGDLS and CDR2 is YYNGEE. Overall study results and limits: Across all four CD4+ subsets, people with type 1 diabetes showed modestly shorter TCRB CDR3s.

The whole isolated RNA underwent reverse transcription, so sequencing captured expressed TCRB transcripts. This table comes from immunoSEQ multiplex PCR, and its TCRdb copy is limited to in-frame clones, with some not included. The sample yields about 390,000 clones, about 10% seen once. As for this clone: No antigen is known for it.

The sample consisted of central memory CD4+ T cells from blood. This chain uses TRBV9 with TRBJ2-1; D is unresolved. The TCR sequence derives from a man aged 30 to 45 with type 1 diabetes. The CDR3 protein is CASSVDASPGPYNEQFF. The DNA of the CDR3 is TGTGCCAGCAGCGTAGACGCCAGCCCTGGCCCCTACAATGAGCAGTTCTTC.